Sequencing of this TCR beta chain was carried out in a study of lymphopenia after photon versus proton radiotherapy. CDR1 LGHNT and CDR2 FRNRAP come from the germline V gene. The CDR3 has 15 residues. V shed 5 bases and J shed 3 bases, with 13 bases lying between them. Study-wide points: Larger post-nadir TCR diversity loss correlated inversely with survival in deceased patients. Proton therapy kept repertoires fairly stable, unlike photons, which gained effector/memory cells. Authors raise, but do not show, better survival with proton therapy. After the lymphocyte nadir, photon-treated repertoires showed oligoclonal expansion, especially of CD8+ Temra cells.

Points on this clone: Its matching antigen is unknown.

Method: immunoSEQ multiplex PCR; TCRdb's copy keeps in-frame clones and lacks some. The repertoire holds approximately 23,000 clones, with more than 85% as singletons. The sequences come from peripheral blood, collected from a patient treated with proton-based radiotherapy. J is TRBJ1-4 and V is TRBV12-5; D possibly corresponds to TRBD1 (6 bases). The TCR originated in a man aged 80 or over with esophageal cancer. The CDR3: CASGPTTGANEKLFF. CDR3 sequence (DNA): TGTGCTAGTGGTCCGACGACAGGAGCTAATGAAAAACTGTTTTTT.